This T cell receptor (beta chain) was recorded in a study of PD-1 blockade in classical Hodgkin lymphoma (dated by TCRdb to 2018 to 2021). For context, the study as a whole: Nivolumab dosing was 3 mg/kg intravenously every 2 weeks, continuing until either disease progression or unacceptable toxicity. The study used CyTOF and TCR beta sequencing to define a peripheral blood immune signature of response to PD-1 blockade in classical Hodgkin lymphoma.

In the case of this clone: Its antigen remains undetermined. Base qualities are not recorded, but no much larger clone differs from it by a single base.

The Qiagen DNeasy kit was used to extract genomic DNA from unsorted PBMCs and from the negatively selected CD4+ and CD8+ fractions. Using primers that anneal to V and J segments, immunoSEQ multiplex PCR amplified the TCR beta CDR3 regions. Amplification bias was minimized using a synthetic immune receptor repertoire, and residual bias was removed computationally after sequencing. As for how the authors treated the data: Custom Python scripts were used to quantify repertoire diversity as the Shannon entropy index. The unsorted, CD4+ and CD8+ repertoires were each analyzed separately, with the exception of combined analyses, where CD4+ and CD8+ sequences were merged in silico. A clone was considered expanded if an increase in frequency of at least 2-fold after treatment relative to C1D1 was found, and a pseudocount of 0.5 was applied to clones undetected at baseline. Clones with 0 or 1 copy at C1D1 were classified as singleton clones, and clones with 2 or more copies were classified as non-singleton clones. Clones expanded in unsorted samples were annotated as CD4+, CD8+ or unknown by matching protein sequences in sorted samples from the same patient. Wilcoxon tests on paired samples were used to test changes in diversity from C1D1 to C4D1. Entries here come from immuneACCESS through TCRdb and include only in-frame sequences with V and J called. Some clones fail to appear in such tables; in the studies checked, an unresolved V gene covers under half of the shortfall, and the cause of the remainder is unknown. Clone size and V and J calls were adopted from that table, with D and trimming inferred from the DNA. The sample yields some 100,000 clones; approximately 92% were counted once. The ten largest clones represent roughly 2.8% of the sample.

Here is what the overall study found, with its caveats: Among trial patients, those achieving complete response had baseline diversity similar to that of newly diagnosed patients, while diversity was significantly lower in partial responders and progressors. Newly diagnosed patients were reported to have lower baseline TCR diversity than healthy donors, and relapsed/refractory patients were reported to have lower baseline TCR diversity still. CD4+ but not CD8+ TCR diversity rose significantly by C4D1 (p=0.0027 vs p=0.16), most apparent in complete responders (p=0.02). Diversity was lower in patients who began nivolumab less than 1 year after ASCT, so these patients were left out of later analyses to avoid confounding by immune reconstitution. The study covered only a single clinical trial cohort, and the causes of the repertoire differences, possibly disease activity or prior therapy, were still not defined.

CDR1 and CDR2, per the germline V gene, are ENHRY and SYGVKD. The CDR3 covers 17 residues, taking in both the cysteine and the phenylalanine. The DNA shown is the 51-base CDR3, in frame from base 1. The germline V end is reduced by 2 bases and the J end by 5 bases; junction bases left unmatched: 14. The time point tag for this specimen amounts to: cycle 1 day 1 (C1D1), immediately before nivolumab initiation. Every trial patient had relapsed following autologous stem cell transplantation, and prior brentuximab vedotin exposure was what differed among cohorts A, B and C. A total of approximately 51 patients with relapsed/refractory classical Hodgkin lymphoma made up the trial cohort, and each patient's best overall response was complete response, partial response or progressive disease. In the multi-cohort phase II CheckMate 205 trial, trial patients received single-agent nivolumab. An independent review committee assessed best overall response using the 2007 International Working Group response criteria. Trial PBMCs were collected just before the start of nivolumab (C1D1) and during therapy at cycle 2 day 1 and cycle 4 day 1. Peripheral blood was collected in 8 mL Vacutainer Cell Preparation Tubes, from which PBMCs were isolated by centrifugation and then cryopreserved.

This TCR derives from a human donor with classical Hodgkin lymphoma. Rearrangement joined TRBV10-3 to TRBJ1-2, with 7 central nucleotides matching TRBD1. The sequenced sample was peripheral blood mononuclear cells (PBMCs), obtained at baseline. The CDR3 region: CAISERPARDSNYGYTF. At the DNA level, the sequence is TGTGCCATCAGTGAGCGCCCCGCCCGGGACAGTAATTATGGCTACACCTTC.